The 5 T cell receptor beta chains below come from one sample, sequenced in a study of chemoradiotherapy in HPV16-positive cancers. Using immunoSEQ multiplex PCR, the repertoire was profiled, and TCRdb retains in-frame clones only, with some absent. This sample carries around 900 clones, roughly 85% of them seen once, and the ten largest clones take about 8.1%. Sequences were derived from tumor tissue, sampled from a patient who underwent chemoradiotherapy. The receptors derive from a human donor with HPV-associated anogenital cancer.

This clone has a single count. The CDR3 DNA reads as TGTGCCAGCAGCCCTAGGCGGGGGACAGTGAACACCGGGGAGCTGTTTTTT. It specifies CASSPRRGTVNTGELFF. The rearrangement uses TRBV7-2 and TRBJ2-2, with D perhaps being TRBD1 or TRBD2 (7 bases each). The CDR3 runs to 17 residues. Germline V CDR1 and CDR2: SGHTA, FQGNSA. V was clipped by 5 bases and J by 1 base, with 17 bases between them.

The chain carries TRBV14 and TRBJ2-1; 10 nucleotides match TRBD2. J was trimmed by 5 bases and V by 1 base; bases with no gene match: 2. The CDR3 extends over 15 amino acids. Germline V gene sequence: CDR1 SGHDN, CDR2 FVKESK. CDR3 protein: CASSQGTSGNNEQFF. Here the CDR3 DNA reads TGTGCCAGCAGCCAAGGGACTAGCGGAAACAATGAGCAGTTCTTC.

The chain has TRBV21-1 and TRBJ1-2; TRBD1 was called by the table and not checked on the DNA. TRBV21-1 is designated a pseudogene. The CDR3 has 15 residues. The CDR3 loop reads CASSKDGQQNYGYTF. The CDR3 nucleotides are TGTGCCAGCAGCAAAGATGGACAGCAGAACTATGGCTACACCTTC.

The V and J genes are TRBV11-2 and TRBJ2-3, with D uncertain. Per germline, CDR1 SGHAT and CDR2 FQNNGV. Trimming shortened V by 1 base and J by 6 bases, and 8 bases separated the two germline ends. There are 13 residues in the CDR3. This CDR3 reads CASSLGGVDTQYF. The DNA for the CDR3 is TGTGCCAGCAGCTTAGGAGGCGTGGATACGCAGTATTTT.

The chain uses TRBV19 and TRBJ2-1; D could derive from TRBD1 or TRBD2 (5 bases each). V lost 7 bases, J lost 9 bases, and 22 bases lay in between. Germline loops: CDR1 LNHDA, CDR2 SQIVND (reference sequence). The CDR3 sequence is 15 residues long. This CDR3 is CASNVAGTVGSEQFF. CDR3 coding DNA: TGTGCCAGTAATGTGGCAGGGACGGTGGGTAGTGAGCAGTTCTTC.